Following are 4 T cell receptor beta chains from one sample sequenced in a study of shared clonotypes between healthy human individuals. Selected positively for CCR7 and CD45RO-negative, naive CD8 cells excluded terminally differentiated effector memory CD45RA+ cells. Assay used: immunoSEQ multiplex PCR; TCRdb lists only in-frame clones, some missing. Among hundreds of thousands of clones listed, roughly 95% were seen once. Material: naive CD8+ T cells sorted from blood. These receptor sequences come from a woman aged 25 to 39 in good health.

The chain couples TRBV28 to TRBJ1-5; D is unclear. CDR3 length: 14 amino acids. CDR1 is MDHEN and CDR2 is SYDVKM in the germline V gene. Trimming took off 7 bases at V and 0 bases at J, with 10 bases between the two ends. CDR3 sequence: CASKDVYSNQPQHF. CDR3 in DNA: TGTGCCAGCAAGGACGTTTATAGCAATCAGCCCCAGCATTTT.

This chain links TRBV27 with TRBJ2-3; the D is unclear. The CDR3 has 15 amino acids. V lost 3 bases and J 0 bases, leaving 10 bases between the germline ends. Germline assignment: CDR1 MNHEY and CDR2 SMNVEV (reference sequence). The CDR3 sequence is CASSFDASSTDTQYF. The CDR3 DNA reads TGTGCCAGCAGTTTCGACGCATCTAGCACAGATACGCAGTATTTT.

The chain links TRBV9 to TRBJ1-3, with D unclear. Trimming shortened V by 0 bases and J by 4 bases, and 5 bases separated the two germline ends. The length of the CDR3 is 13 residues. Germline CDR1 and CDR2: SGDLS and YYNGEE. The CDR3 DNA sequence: TGTGCCAGCAGCGTAGAGAGCGGAAACACCATATATTTT. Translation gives CASSVESGNTIYF.

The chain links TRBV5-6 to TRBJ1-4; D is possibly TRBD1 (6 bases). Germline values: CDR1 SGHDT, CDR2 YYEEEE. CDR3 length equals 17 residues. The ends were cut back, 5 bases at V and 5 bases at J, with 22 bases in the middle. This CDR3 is CASSHQPSGEGNEKLFF. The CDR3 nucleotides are TGTGCCAGCAGTCACCAGCCTTCAGGGGAGGGGAATGAAAAACTGTTTTTT.